Listed below are T cell receptor beta chains from one sample, sequenced in a study of OX40 agonist ivuxolimab in advanced cancers. Sequencing used immunoSEQ multiplex PCR; TCRdb keeps in-frame clones, though not all of them. The sample has around 57,000 clones, 75% to 90% seen once. Sequencing used CD4+ or CD8+ T cells sorted from blood, obtained in a trial of the OX40 agonist ivuxolimab. All receptors come from an adult with an advanced solid tumor such as melanoma, head and neck, liver or kidney cancer. CDR3s include the opening cysteine and the closing phenylalanine or tryptophan. A D gene is named only where the DNA matches it firmly. Where a row states a size, it is once, few, many or the class of an expanded clone; other rows omit it.

>-|-|TRBJ2-7|TRBV28
CASSPLSTHSYEQYF
TGTGCCAGCAGTCCCTTATCTACACATTCCTACGAGCAGTACTTC
>-|-|TRBJ2-1|TRBV28
CASSLVQSYNEQFF
TGTGCCAGCAGTTTGGTCCAGTCCTACAATGAGCAGTTCTTC
>-|-|TRBJ2-4|TRBV28
CASSPGGAVAKNIQYF
TGTGCCAGCAGTCCTGGGGGGGCCGTAGCCAAAAACATTCAGTACTTC
>-|-|TRBJ2-1|TRBV7-2
CASSRDSASSYNEQFF
TGTGCCAGCAGCCGTGACTCCGCGAGCTCCTACAATGAGCAGTTCTTC
>TRBD2|-|TRBJ2-5|TRBV14
CASSPLAGGQETQYF
TGTGCCAGCAGCCCCTTAGCGGGGGGCCAAGAGACCCAGTACTTC
>TRBD1|-|TRBJ2-1|TRBV5-1
CASSQGTDPSYNEQFF
TGCGCCAGCAGCCAGGGGACAGACCCATCCTACAATGAGCAGTTCTTC
>-|once|TRBJ1-5|TRBV18
CASSRGQYSNQPQHF
TGTGCCAGCTCTCGTGGACAGTATAGCAATCAGCCCCAGCATTTT
>TRBD1|-|TRBJ1-1|TRBV5-4
CASSPGQGNTEAFF
TGTGCCAGCAGCCCGGGACAGGGGAACACTGAAGCTTTCTTT
>-|-|TRBJ2-1|TRBV7-2
CASFRGPSYNEQFF
TGTGCCAGCTTCAGGGGCCCTTCCTACAATGAGCAGTTCTTC
>TRBD1|-|TRBJ1-5|TRBV6-1
CASSEARRDSHQPQHF
TGTGCCAGCAGTGAAGCCCGACGGGACAGCCATCAGCCCCAGCATTTT
>-|-|TRBJ2-1|TRBV7-4
CASSLVQPRCEQFF
TGTGCCAGCAGCTTAGTACAGCCGCGATGTGAGCAGTTCTTC
>TRBD1|-|TRBJ1-1|TRBV29-1
CSVNSPDRGINEAFF
TGCAGCGTTAATAGCCCCGACAGGGGGATTAATGAAGCTTTCTTT
>-|few|TRBJ1-1|TRBV5-1
CASSLVPQDTEAFF
TGCGCCAGCAGCTTGGTACCCCAGGACACTGAAGCTTTCTTT
>TRBD1|-|TRBJ2-3|TRBV5-8
CASSFGQVSTDTQYF
TGTGCCAGCAGCTTCGGACAGGTCAGCACAGATACGCAGTATTTT
>TRBD2|-|TRBJ2-5|TRBV5-4
CASSLAQLAGSGGAQYF
TGTGCCAGCAGCTTGGCCCAACTAGCGGGATCAGGGGGGGCCCAGTACTTC
>-|-|TRBJ2-1|TRBV7-9
CASSLALAANEQFF
TGTGCCAGCAGCTTAGCGTTGGCAGCCAATGAGCAGTTCTTC
>TRBD2|-|TRBJ2-3|TRBV5-1
CASSFSTSGFLSSTDTQYF
TGCGCCAGCAGCTTCTCGACTAGCGGCTTCCTCTCTAGCACAGATACGCAGTATTTT
>TRBD1|few|TRBJ2-3|TRBV2
CASSGGTGQADTQYF
TGTGCCAGCAGTGGAGGGACAGGTCAAGCAGATACGCAGTATTTT
>TRBD2|-|TRBJ2-7|TRBV5-4
CASSLGASGSTGEQYF
TGTGCCAGCAGCTTGGGGGCTAGCGGGAGTACGGGCGAGCAGTACTTC
>-|-|TRBJ1-1|TRBV19
CASSIQGNTEAFF
TGTGCCAGTAGTATTCAGGGAAACACTGAAGCTTTCTTT
>TRBD2|once|TRBJ2-5|TRBV29-1
CSVEVGGGETQYF
TGCAGCGTTGAAGTGGGGGGGGGAGAGACCCAGTACTTC
>TRBD2|-|TRBJ2-5|TRBV5-1
CASSLRLAGVQETQYF
TGCGCCAGCAGCTTGCGACTAGCGGGAGTACAAGAGACCCAGTACTTC
>TRBD1|-|TRBJ1-1|TRBV19
CASCGQAMNTEAFF
TGTGCCAGTTGCGGACAGGCCATGAACACTGAAGCTTTCTTT
>-|-|TRBJ2-7|TRBV6-5
CASSYSLGGPYEQYF
TGTGCCAGCAGTTACTCCCTTGGGGGGCCCTACGAGCAGTACTTC
>TRBD1|few|TRBJ1-6|TRBV2
CASSVRQGGNSPLHF
TGTGCCAGCAGTGTGCGACAGGGAGGCAATTCACCCCTCCACTTT
>TRBD1|-|TRBJ2-5|TRBV5-1
CASSEPGQGETQYF
TGCGCCAGCAGCGAGCCGGGACAGGGTGAGACCCAGTACTTC
>-|-|TRBJ2-5|TRBV5-5
CASSLDRETQYF
TGTGCCAGCAGCTTGGATAGAGAGACCCAGTACTTC
>-|-|TRBJ1-5|TRBV4-2
CASSLGGRSNQPQHF
TGTGCCAGCAGCTTGGGGGGTAGGAGCAATCAGCCCCAGCATTTT
>TRBD2|-|TRBJ2-2|TRBV7-8
CASSALAGGNTGELFF
TGTGCCAGCAGCGCACTAGCGGGAGGGAACACCGGGGAGCTGTTTTTT
>-|-|TRBJ2-7|TRBV30
CAWSVRLAPYEQYF
TGTGCCTGGAGTGTACGGCTAGCGCCGTACGAGCAGTACTTC
>-|-|TRBJ2-5|TRBV19
CASRRTGTYQETQYF
TGTGCCAGTAGGCGGACGGGGACGTACCAAGAGACCCAGTACTTC
>-|-|TRBJ2-3|TRBV9
CASSPNQQGSLSTDTQYF
TGTGCCAGCAGCCCTAACCAACAGGGATCTCTTAGCACAGATACGCAGTATTTT
>-|-|TRBJ2-7|TRBV4-2
CASSQERAYEQYF
TGTGCCAGCAGCCAAGAGAGAGCCTACGAGCAGTACTTC
>-|-|TRBJ1-2|TRBV6-5
CASRYRVNYGYTF
TGTGCCAGCAGATACAGGGTTAACTATGGCTACACCTTC
>-|-|TRBJ2-5|TRBV11-2
CASSLEPNSKETQYF
TGTGCCAGCAGCTTAGAGCCGAACTCGAAAGAGACCCAGTACTTC
>-|-|TRBJ2-7|TRBV6-6
CASRARSGYEQYF
TGTGCCAGCAGGGCCCGGTCCGGCTACGAGCAGTACTTC
>-|-|TRBJ2-7|TRBV10-3
CAISGYEGGQYF
TGTGCCATCAGTGGGTATGAGGGGGGGCAGTACTTC
>TRBD1|-|TRBJ2-2|TRBV28
CASRPGQKTGELFF
TGTGCCAGCAGACCGGGACAGAAGACCGGGGAGCTGTTTTTT
>-|-|TRBJ1-1|TRBV18
CASLPRVGGLNTEAFF
TGTGCCAGCTTACCCCGGGTTGGGGGCTTGAACACTGAAGCTTTCTTT
>TRBD1|few|TRBJ2-1|TRBV11-2
CASSIDREREQFF
TGTGCCAGCAGTATTGACAGGGAGCGGGAGCAGTTCTTC
>-|-|TRBJ2-5|TRBV5-1
CASSLAVGETQYF
TGCGCCAGCAGCTTGGCCGTCGGAGAGACCCAGTACTTC
>TRBD2|-|TRBJ2-1|TRBV10-3
CAISEGGRSYNEQFF
TGTGCCATCAGTGAAGGCGGGAGATCCTACAATGAGCAGTTCTTC
>-|-|TRBJ2-7|TRBV5-1
CASRVGTTSYEQYF
TGCGCCAGCAGGGTTGGGACAACCTCCTACGAGCAGTACTTC
>-|-|TRBJ1-1|TRBV5-6
CASSAMNRAEAFF
TGTGCCAGCAGCGCGATGAACAGGGCTGAAGCTTTCTTT
>-|-|TRBJ2-3|TRBV7-2
CASSLTLLDTQYF
TGTGCCAGCAGCTTAACTCTTTTGGATACGCAGTATTTT
>TRBD1|-|TRBJ1-5|TRBV19
CASSMWDSTYQPQHF
TGTGCCAGTAGTATGTGGGACAGTACCTATCAGCCCCAGCATTTT
>-|-|TRBJ2-7|TRBV10-3
CAISEVGYEQYF
TGTGCCATCAGTGAGGTAGGGTACGAGCAGTACTTC
>TRBD1|-|TRBJ1-3|TRBV11-2
CASSSQGASGNTIYF
TGTGCCAGCAGCTCACAGGGGGCATCTGGAAACACCATATATTTT
>-|-|TRBJ2-2|TRBV19
CASSIGDRYTGELFF
TGTGCCAGTAGTATAGGCGACAGATACACCGGGGAGCTGTTTTTT
>-|-|TRBJ1-1|TRBV28
CATQPAGTEAFF
TGTGCCACCCAGCCCGCGGGGACTGAAGCTTTCTTT
>-|once|TRBJ2-2|TRBV21-1
CASSKAPASSSGELFF
TGTGCCAGCAGCAAAGCGCCGGCTAGCTCGAGCGGGGAGCTGTTTTTT
>-|-|TRBJ2-3|TRBV5-1
CASSLARATDTQYF
TGCGCCAGCAGCTTGGCCCGGGCCACAGATACGCAGTATTTT